One and the same sample provided the 6 T cell receptor beta chains below, sequenced in a study of blood T cell repertoires in COVID-19. TCRdb keeps only in-frame clones here, not all; method: immunoSEQ multiplex PCR. Of 91,000 or so clones listed, 70% to 90% are singletons. The sample taken for sequencing was peripheral blood. The receptor set was obtained from a woman aged 55-75 years in a cohort sampled during active or convalescent COVID-19.

This rearrangement joins TRBV24-1 to TRBJ2-5; 7 bases agree with TRBD1. The CDR3 extends over 16 amino acids. Trimming at V came to 6 bases and at J to 7 bases, leaving 16 bases not matched to a gene. Germline loops: CDR1 KGHDR, CDR2 SFDVKD. The CDR3 protein is CATSHDQGQPRRTQYF. The CDR3, as DNA: TGTGCCACCAGTCATGATCAGGGACAGCCCAGGAGGACCCAGTACTTC.

The chain has TRBV19 and TRBJ2-5, with 11 nucleotides matching TRBD2. Germline loops: CDR1 LNHDA, CDR2 SQIVND (reference sequence). CDR3 length: 15 amino acids. Trimming at V came to 4 bases and at J to 4 bases, leaving 5 bases not matched to a gene. The CDR3 nucleotides are TGTGCCAGTAGTACTAGCGGGGGGCGAGGAGAGACCCAGTACTTC. This codes for CASSTSGGRGETQYF.

The gene calls are TRBV5-1 and TRBJ1-2; D gene uncertain. The CDR3 sequence is 14 residues long. The V gene's germline CDR1 is SGHRS and CDR2 YFSETQ. Trimming stripped 0 bases from V and 0 bases from J, with 6 bases between. CDR3 DNA sequence: TGCGCCAGCAGCTTGGGTAGTCCTAACTATGGCTACACCTTC. Its protein is CASSLGSPNYGYTF.

The rearrangement uses TRBV5-1 and TRBJ1-6; the D is unclear. Germline values: CDR1 SGHRS, CDR2 YFSETQ. The V gene lost 0 bases and the J gene lost 8 bases, with 9 bases spanning the gap. The CDR3 loop spans 14 amino acids. This chain's CDR3 is CASSLAPRYSPLHF. In DNA form, the CDR3 reads TGCGCCAGCAGCTTGGCGCCCAGATATTCACCCCTCCACTTT.

The chain has TRBV24-1 and TRBJ1-2, with 10 bases lining up with TRBD1. The CDR3 is 14 amino acids. CDR1 and CDR2 from the germline V gene are KGHDR and SFDVKD. Trimming took 4 bases from V and 8 from J; bases not matched to a gene: 6. This CDR3 is CATSEGRDRGGYTF. The CDR3 nucleotides are TGTGCCACCAGTGAGGGACGGGACAGGGGAGGCTACACCTTC.

V and J are TRBV9 and TRBJ2-1; 8 bases agree with TRBD1. V trimming: 5 bases; J trimming: 0 bases; junction bases outside the gene matches: 16. The length of the CDR3 is 19 residues. CDR1 and CDR2 from the germline V gene are SGDLS and YYNGEE. The CDR3 region is CASSDARDRTGLSYNEQFF. In DNA, the CDR3 is TGTGCCAGCAGTGACGCCCGAGACCGGACAGGGCTCTCCTACAATGAGCAGTTCTTC.